Presented here are 25 T cell receptor beta chains from one specimen sequenced in a study of CD8 T cells in ankylosing spondylitis (dated by TCRdb to about 2017). What the research found in general, with its limitations: A TCR beta motif made up of eight highly homologous amino acid variants appeared to be characteristic of blood from ankylosing spondylitis patients.

No antigen has been identified for these receptors. Library method: 5' RACE. These reads were obtained on an Illumina HiSeq 2500. TCRdb trimmed the raw reads at Q25, called clones with MiXCR and kept productive beta chains. Entries are consolidated by CDR3 protein sequence, retaining the most common genes and DNA. The sample has fewer than 550,000 distinct CDR3 sequences on record, over 4% of them singletons. The ten largest make up 3% to 4.5% of the sample. Sequencing was performed on blood, either unsorted or a sorted T cell fraction (not recorded which). These TCRs come from a male donor with ankylosing spondylitis.

The table lists this clonotype with many counts. For the CDR3, the DNA is TGTGCCAGCAGCCAAGAATATGAGAGGAACACTGAAGCTTTCTTT. Residues: CASSQEYERNTEAFF. The chain has TRBV4-2 and TRBJ1-1, with unresolved D. Deletions cut 0 bases from V and 1 base from J, with 9 bases between. Germline CDR1 LGHNA, CDR2 YNFKEQ. This CDR3 spans 15 amino acids.

This clonotype was observed at least ten times. This sequence joins TRBV4-3 and TRBJ2-2, with a weak D call TRBD1 (6 bases). There are 19 residues in the CDR3. The germline V gene has CDR1 LGHNA and CDR2 YSLEER. V was trimmed by 0 bases and J by 2 bases, leaving 19 bases between them. CDR3 DNA: TGCGCCAGCAGCCAAGAAGGTCAGGGGATATCGCGAAACACCGGGGAGCTGTTTTTT. Translated, it gives CASSQEGQGISRNTGELFF.

There are many counts of this clonotype. The chain uses TRBV12-3 or TRBV12-4 and TRBJ1-1; D call uncertain. The CDR3 runs 15 residues. The germline V and J ends were trimmed by 1 base and 4 bases, with 13 bases remaining between them. CDR3 sequence reads: CASSLDSSAGTEAFF. Written as DNA, the CDR3 is TGTGCCAGCAGTTTAGATAGCTCGGCGGGCACTGAAGCTTTCTTT.

This clonotype was detected ten times or more. This chain joins TRBV4-3 and TRBJ1-2; the D is unclear. In germline, CDR1 is LGHNA, CDR2 YSLEER. This CDR3 comprises 15 residues. V lost 1 base, J lost 4 bases, and 13 bases lay in between. CDR3 region: CASSQAGTGSYGYTF. For the CDR3, the DNA is TGCGCCAGCAGCCAAGCTGGCACGGGAAGCTATGGCTACACCTTC.

This clonotype was counted at least ten times. The V gene is TRBV4-2, the J gene TRBJ2-5; 8 bases line up with TRBD2. The V gene end was trimmed by 0 bases and the J gene end by 4 bases; junction bases not matched to a gene: 7. Germline V gene lookup returns CDR1 LGHNA and CDR2 YNFKEQ. CDR3 length: 16 residues. As DNA, the CDR3 is TGTGCCAGCAGCCAAGAGGTAGCGGGGCGGACAGAGACCCAGTACTTC. Protein product: CASSQEVAGRTETQYF.

This clonotype turned up a few times. This chain joins TRBV5-6 and TRBJ2-7, with D possibly being TRBD1 (6 bases). V dropped 3 bases and J dropped 2 bases, with 21 bases sitting between them. This CDR3 has 17 residues. CDR1 is SGHDT and CDR2 is YYEEEE in the germline V gene. The CDR3 loop is CASSSFSTGTPTYEQYF. Here the CDR3 DNA reads TGTGCCAGCAGCTCATTTAGTACCGGGACACCAACCTACGAGCAGTACTTC.

This chain joins TRBV7-2 and TRBJ2-7; 15 nucleotides match TRBD2. The CDR3 length is 16 residues. Germline trimming cut 5 bases from V and 2 bases from J; bases unmatched to any gene: 4. CDR1 is SGHTA, CDR2 FQGNSA, per germline. The CDR3 DNA follows: TGTGCCAGCAGCCCGCGGACTAGCGGGAGGGCCTACGAGCAGTACTTC. It is translated as CASSPRTSGRAYEQYF.

This clonotype was detected many times. V gene TRBV11-1 combines with J gene TRBJ2-1; 9 positions match TRBD2. The CDR3 sequence is 18 residues long. Unmatched junction bases numbered 16, after V lost 4 bases and J lost 6 bases. Germline V lookup: CDR1 SGHAT, CDR2 FQDESV (reference sequence). CDR3 amino acids: CASSSKATSGQIVNEQFF. CDR3 DNA sequence: TGTGCCAGCAGCTCAAAAGCGACTAGCGGTCAGATTGTCAATGAGCAGTTCTTC.

This clonotype came up many times. The chain couples TRBV20-1 to TRBJ1-1, with a tentative D call TRBD1 (6 bases). Trimming stripped 6 bases from V and 0 bases from J, with 14 bases between. Germline V gene data show CDR1 as DFQATT and CDR2 as SNEGSKA (reference sequence). The CDR3 is 14 amino acids. The CDR3 reads CSAKGGGLNTEAFF. The CDR3 DNA sequence: TGCAGTGCAAAGGGGGGGGGCCTGAACACTGAAGCTTTCTTT.

This clonotype was recorded at least ten times. The V gene is TRBV12-3 or TRBV12-4, the J gene TRBJ1-4; no clear D. The length of the CDR3 is 15 residues. V shed 6 bases and J shed 6 bases, with 17 bases lying between them. CDR3 DNA sequence: TGTGCCAGCAGCCGGACGGACCCCTTGTATGAAAAACTGTTTTTT. Protein product: CASSRTDPLYEKLFF.

This clonotype was detected many times. The chain carries TRBV4-3 and TRBJ2-5; D is possibly TRBD1 (6 bases). Germline values: CDR1 LGHNA, CDR2 YSLEER. This CDR3 region has 15 residues. V was clipped by 6 bases and J by 2 bases, with 16 bases between them. The DNA of the CDR3 is TGCGCCAGCAGTCCTTACCAGGGGCGACAAGAGACCCAGTACTTC. This codes for CASSPYQGRQETQYF.

At least ten counts were recorded for this clonotype. The chain carries TRBV6-5 and TRBJ1-5; no definite D call. This CDR3 is 15 amino acids long. Germline CDR1 reads MNHEY; CDR2 reads SVGAGI. V lost 0 bases and J lost 5, with 11 bases in between. CDR3 DNA: TGTGCCAGCAGTTACTCGGTGGCAGGAGATCAGCCCCAGCATTTT. This codes for CASSYSVAGDQPQHF.

V usage is TRBV7-6 and J usage is TRBJ2-1; tentatively, D is TRBD1 (5 bases). Trimming removed 5 bases from V and 10 bases from J, with 9 bases in between. The CDR3 sequence is 11 residues long. Germline V gives CDR1 SGHVS, CDR2 FNYEAQ. The CDR3 sequence is CASSPGIEQFF. In DNA, the CDR3 is TGTGCCAGCAGCCCAGGGATAGAGCAGTTCTTC.

This clonotype came up many times. A junction end diverges from the germline sequence, so it may reflect a read error. V gene TRBV7-7 combines with J gene TRBJ2-1, with 7 bases that match TRBD1. Germline V gene data show CDR1 as SSHAT and CDR2 as FNYEAQ (reference sequence). This CDR3 comprises 20 residues. The CDR3 DNA follows: TGTGCTAGCAGCCAAGGGTTCGCGCCCGGGACAGCTACCTCCTACAATGAGCAGTTCTTC. The encoded protein is CASSQGFAPGTATSYNEQFF.

This clonotype was recorded at least ten times. The V gene is TRBV7-2, the J gene TRBJ1-6, with D possibly TRBD1 on 5 matching bases. CDR1 and CDR2 (germline): SGHTA, FQGNSA. V shed 2 bases and J shed 6 bases, with 17 bases lying between them. The CDR3 covers 17 residues. The CDR3 reads CASSLMRTGRLNSPLHF. The DNA for the CDR3 is TGTGCCAGCAGCTTAATGAGAACAGGCCGGCTTAATTCACCCCTCCACTTT. Together with reference TRBV7-2 and TRBJ1-6, the CDR3 gives the full variable domain: GAGVSQSPSNKVTEKGKDVELRCDPISGHTALYWYRQSLGQGLEFLIYFQGNSAPDKSGLPSDRFSAERTGGSVSTLTIQRTQQEDSAVYLCASSLMRTGRLNSPLHFGNGTRLTVT.

In its sample, this clonotype was seen many times. This chain connects TRBV7-2 to TRBJ2-1, with 11 nucleotides matching TRBD2. The CDR3 is 15 amino acids. Germline loops: CDR1 SGHTA, CDR2 FQGNSA. The V and J ends lost 5 bases and 4 bases, in that order; junction bases with no gene match: 4. The CDR3 loop reads CASSVLAGGYNEQFF. CDR3 DNA: TGTGCCAGCAGCGTCCTAGCGGGAGGTTACAATGAGCAGTTCTTC.

This clonotype was observed at least ten times. The gene calls are TRBV6-6 and TRBJ1-1, with a possible D match to TRBD1 (5 bases). Germline V lookup: CDR1 MNHNY, CDR2 SVGAGI (reference sequence). V lost 6 bases and J 4 bases, leaving 6 bases between the germline ends. The CDR3 runs 11 residues. The CDR3 is CASSGTTEAFF. The DNA for the CDR3 is TGTGCCAGCAGCGGGACCACTGAAGCTTTCTTT.

This clonotype appeared many times. The rearrangement joins TRBV4-3 to TRBJ2-2; D call uncertain. Germline V lookup: CDR1 LGHNA, CDR2 YSLEER. Trimming removed 4 bases from V and 4 bases from J, with 16 bases in between. The CDR3 loop spans 16 amino acids. The CDR3 loop reads CASSRDLNLGTGELFF. In nucleotides, the CDR3 is TGCGCCAGCAGCCGAGACCTGAACCTGGGCACCGGGGAGCTGTTTTTT.

This clonotype was counted ten times or more. The J gene is TRBJ1-2, the V gene TRBV9, with TRBD1 matching over 7 bases. The CDR3 runs 16 residues. The V gene's germline CDR1 is SGDLS and CDR2 YYNGEE. Trimming took 3 bases from V and 1 from J; bases not matched to a gene: 9. The CDR3, as DNA: TGTGCCAGCAGCGGAGCCGGGACAGATATTAACTATGGCTACACCTTC. Translated, it gives CASSGAGTDINYGYTF.

Many counts were recorded for this clonotype. The chain combines TRBV20-1 with TRBJ1-1; D uncertain. Germline V CDR1 and CDR2: DFQATT, SNEGSKA (reference sequence). CDR3 length: 12 amino acids. CDR3 loop: CSAPLMNTEAFF. CDR3 bases: TGCAGCGCGCCTTTGATGAACACTGAAGCTTTCTTT.

In this sample, this clonotype turned up many times. The rearrangement uses TRBV6-5 and TRBJ1-2; D remains unclear. The length of the CDR3 is 15 residues. Trimming shortened V by 4 bases and J by 4 bases, and 16 bases separated the two germline ends. Germline CDR1 is MNHEY and CDR2 is SVGAGI. CDR3 nucleotides: TGTGCCAGCAGTTCCCGAGGCCCCGGGCCCTATGGCTACACCTTC. Encoded protein: CASSSRGPGPYGYTF.

The rearrangement uses TRBV3-1 and TRBJ1-2; a possible D gene is TRBD1 (5 bases). This CDR3 is built from 14 residues. Germline V gene data show CDR1 as LGHDT and CDR2 as YNNKEL (reference sequence). Trimming left V 3 bases short and J 10 bases short, with 18 bases between. The CDR3 nucleotides are TGTGCCAGCAGCCATGGAGACCGACAGTACGACTACACCTTC. Its translation: CASSHGDRQYDYTF.

Many counts were recorded for this clonotype. This sequence joins TRBV4-2 and TRBJ1-2; 7 bases align to TRBD1. This CDR3 has 15 amino acids. Germline V lookup: CDR1 LGHNA, CDR2 YNFKEQ. V shed 0 bases, J shed 7 bases, and the junction held 8 bases outside the gene matches. In DNA form, the CDR3 reads TGTGCCAGCAGCCAAGATTCGTACAGGGGACTTGGCTACACCTTC. Translation: CASSQDSYRGLGYTF.

This clonotype was observed at least ten times. The CDR3 is CASSFYRGVNEQYF. In DNA, the CDR3 is TGTGCCAGCAGCTTCTACAGGGGAGTAAACGAGCAGTACTTC. The chain uses TRBV5-8 and TRBJ2-7; 7 nucleotides align to TRBD1. Germline V CDR1 and CDR2: SGHTS, YDEGEE. Trimming at V came to 2 bases and at J to 5 bases, leaving 7 bases not matched to a gene. The CDR3 length is 14 residues.

This clonotype has a count of ten or more. The chain has TRBV4-3 and TRBJ1-1; 7 bases are shared with TRBD1. The CDR3 totals 16 residues. Trimming cost V 3 bases and J 1 base; bases outside gene matches: 8. CDR1 is LGHNA, CDR2 YSLEER, per germline. This chain's CDR3 is CASSQGWDSSNTEAFF. The CDR3 nucleotides are TGCGCCAGCAGCCAGGGTTGGGACAGCTCGAACACTGAAGCTTTCTTT.